Presented here are 10 T cell receptor beta chains from one specimen sequenced in a study of blood T cell repertoires in COVID-19. Sequencing used immunoSEQ multiplex PCR; TCRdb keeps in-frame clones, though not all of them. The sample includes some 120,000 clones, about 90% seen only once; the top ten take less than 4.5%. What was sequenced was peripheral blood. These receptors were obtained from a woman aged 55-75 years with acute or convalescent COVID-19.

This rearrangement joins TRBV5-1 to TRBJ1-1; maybe TRBD1 (5 bases). V lost 3 bases and J lost 1, with 10 bases in between. This CDR3 is 14 amino acids long. Germline CDR1 reads SGHRS; CDR2 reads YFSETQ. CDR3: CASSYATANTEAFF. The CDR3 coding sequence is TGCGCCAGCAGCTATGCGACAGCGAACACTGAAGCTTTCTTT.

The CDR3 DNA reads TGTGCCAGCAGCGCTGGCCGGGTAAATAATGAAAAACTGTTTTTT. Translating gives CASSAGRVNNEKLFF. The chain links TRBV9 to TRBJ1-4, with unresolved D. V was clipped by 3 bases and J by 4 bases, with 13 bases between them. The germline V gene encodes CDR1 SGDLS and CDR2 YYNGEE. The CDR3 has 15 residues.

V gene TRBV3-1 (or the pseudogene TRBV3-2) combines with J gene TRBJ1-4; TRBD1 might be the D (5 bases). With 1 base removed from V and 8 bases from J, the gap between germline ends came to 11 bases. The germline V gene has CDR1 LGHDT and CDR2 YNNKEL (reference sequence). The CDR3 extends over 14 amino acids. This CDR3 reads CASSQVTGREKLFF. In DNA form, the CDR3 reads TGTGCCAGCAGCCAAGTAACAGGACGCGAAAAACTGTTTTTT.

V is TRBV21-1 and J is TRBJ1-5; the table assigns TRBD1, which was not confirmed against the DNA. TRBV21-1 is assigned pseudogene status. The CDR3 has 14 residues. The CDR3 DNA is TGTGCCAGCTGGAGTCGACAGGCCAATCAGCCCCAGCATTTT. Protein product: CASWSRQANQPQHF.

The gene calls are TRBV28 and TRBJ1-2; 9 nucleotides line up with TRBD1. Unmatched junction bases numbered 7, after V lost 6 bases and J lost 2 bases. Germline V gene data show CDR1 as MDHEN and CDR2 as SYDVKM. The CDR3 consists of 15 residues. The CDR3 protein is CASSPFGTGNYGYTF. The CDR3, as DNA: TGTGCCAGCAGCCCATTCGGGACAGGGAACTATGGCTACACCTTC.

The CDR3 DNA follows: TGTGCCAGCAGTTACACGGGTACTAACTATGGCTACACCTTC. Translated: CASSYTGTNYGYTF. The chain uses TRBV6-5 and TRBJ1-2; D not resolved. This CDR3 comprises 14 residues. Germline V gives CDR1 MNHEY, CDR2 SVGAGI. The V gene lost 2 bases and the J gene lost 0 bases, with 7 bases spanning the gap.

The CDR3 DNA is TGTGCCAGCAGCCCATCGTTGGACAGGGAAGCTTTCTTT. This gives the protein CASSPSLDREAFF. V usage is TRBV7-3 and J usage is TRBJ1-1; TRBD1 matches at 7 bases. The CDR3 is 13 amino acids. CDR1 is SGHTA and CDR2 is FQGTGA in the germline V gene. Germline trimming cut 5 bases from V and 8 bases from J; bases unmatched to any gene: 8.

This rearrangement joins TRBV19 to TRBJ2-3; D uncertain. Trimming cost V 1 base and J 3 bases, with 5 bases left between them. In germline, CDR1 is LNHDA, CDR2 SQIVND (reference sequence). This CDR3 spans 13 amino acids. CDR3 sequence: CASSIAGTDTQYF. In DNA form, the CDR3 reads TGTGCCAGTAGTATAGCCGGTACAGATACGCAGTATTTT.

This clone occurred once. The chain carries TRBV5-1 and TRBJ2-5, with no clear D. The CDR3 extends over 12 amino acids. From germline, CDR1 is SGHRS and CDR2 YFSETQ. V was pared by 1 base and J by 2 bases, with 3 bases between. DNA for the CDR3: TGCGCCAGCAGCTTGACTCAAGAGACCCAGTACTTC. It is translated as CASSLTQETQYF. Full variable domain (remainder filled in from reference TRBV5-1 and TRBJ2-5): KAGVTQTPRYLIKTRGQQVTLSCSPISGHRSVSWYQQTPGQGLQFLFEYFSETQRNKGNFPGRFSGRQFSNSRSEMNVSTLELGDSALYLCASSLTQETQYFGPGTRLLVL.

The CDR3 DNA follows: TGCGCCAGCAGCACAAGCGGGAGCTCCTACAATGAGCAGTTCTTC. This sequence encodes CASSTSGSSYNEQFF. This chain links TRBV5-1 with TRBJ2-1; 8 nucleotides match TRBD2. The CDR3 loop spans 15 amino acids. Germline trimming cut 4 bases from V and 0 bases from J; bases unmatched to any gene: 3. The germline CDR1 and CDR2 sequences are SGHRS and YFSETQ.